Detailed here is one T cell receptor beta chain. Its target is unknown. PCR was performed using 60 Vbeta and 13 Jbeta primers. Sequencing was performed with immunoSEQ multiplex PCR; in TCRdb, only in-frame clones are kept and a portion is missing. Seen here are about 160,000 clones, 75% to 85% observed once, and the top ten hold around 0.91%. The sample originates from a study of cytomegalovirus exposure and HLA in healthy donors. Study outcomes and limitations: TCR beta V segments were, for the most part, productive about 87% or about 30% of the time in an earlier analysis. Analyzed later, most CMV-associated TCR beta chains appeared HLA-restricted.

Trimming cost V 6 bases and J 7 bases; bases outside gene matches: 16. Germline V gives CDR1 MRHNA, CDR2 SNTAGT. The CDR3 covers 16 residues. The gene calls are TRBV6-4 and TRBJ2-3; 7 bases match TRBD2. The TCR originated in a girl aged 2 to 10 in good health and CMV-seropositive. Sequencing was performed on PBMCs. The CDR3: CASSATGEGRAHTQYF. CDR3 nucleotide sequence: TGTGCCAGCAGCGCGACGGGGGAGGGCCGGGCTCATACGCAGTATTTT.